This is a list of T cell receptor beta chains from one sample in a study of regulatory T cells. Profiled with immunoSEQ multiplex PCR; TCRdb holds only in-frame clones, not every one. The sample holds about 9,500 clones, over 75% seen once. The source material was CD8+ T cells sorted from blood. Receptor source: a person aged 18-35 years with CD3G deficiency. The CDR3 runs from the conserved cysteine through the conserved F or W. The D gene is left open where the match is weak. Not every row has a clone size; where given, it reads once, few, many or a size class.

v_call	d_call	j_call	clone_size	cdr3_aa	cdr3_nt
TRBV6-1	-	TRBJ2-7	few	CASSEVIRFYEQYF	TGTGCCAGCAGTGAAGTTATCCGGTTTTACGAGCAGTACTTC
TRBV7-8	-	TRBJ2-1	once	CASSLGRNEQFF	TGTGCCAGCAGCTTAGGGAGGAATGAGCAGTTCTTC
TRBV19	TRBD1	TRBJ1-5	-	CASRPTGAEGQPQHF	TGTGCCAGTAGACCTACAGGGGCGGAGGGTCAGCCCCAGCATTTT
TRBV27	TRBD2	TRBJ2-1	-	CASSSSLAGVHNEQFF	TGTGCCAGCAGTTCCTCCTTAGCGGGAGTCCACAATGAGCAGTTCTTC
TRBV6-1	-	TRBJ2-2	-	CASSELWAGELFF	TGTGCCAGCAGTGAATTGTGGGCCGGGGAGCTGTTTTTT
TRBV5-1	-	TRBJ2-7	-	CASSFLGSSYEQYF	TGCGCCAGCAGCTTTCTCGGTAGCTCCTACGAGCAGTACTTC
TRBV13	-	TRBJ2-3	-	CASSQGGAYTQYF	TGTGCCAGCAGCCAAGGAGGGGCGTATACGCAGTATTTT
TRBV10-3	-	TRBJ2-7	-	CAISELPFDEQYF	TGTGCCATCAGTGAGTTGCCCTTCGACGAGCAGTACTTC
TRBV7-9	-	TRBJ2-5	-	CASSPYGQEKTQYF	TGTGCCAGCAGCCCTTACGGCCAAGAAAAGACCCAGTACTTC
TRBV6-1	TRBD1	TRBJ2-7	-	CASSDLGTGGFEQYF	TGTGCCAGCAGTGACCTCGGGACAGGGGGCTTCGAGCAGTACTTC
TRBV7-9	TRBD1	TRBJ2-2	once	CASSLGLTGDTGELFF	TGTGCCAGCAGCTTAGGATTGACAGGGGACACCGGGGAGCTGTTTTTT
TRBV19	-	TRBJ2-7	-	CASSTVEGGSEQYF	TGTGCCAGTAGTACGGTTGAGGGTGGAAGCGAGCAGTACTTC